The 2 T cell receptor delta chains below all came from one sample that was sequenced in a study of γδ T cells in repeated Plasmodium falciparum infection. TCRdb re-called clones from the multiplex PCR reads via CATT. In the table there are 90,000 or so delta-chain clones, approximately 0.96% of which are singletons. Flow sorting of PBMC yielded separate Vgamma9/Vdelta2+ and Vdelta2-negative gammadelta T cell populations for bulk repertoire analysis. Specimen: gamma-delta T cells from blood. These receptors all come from a pool of human donors (malaria-infected and uninfected, not separated).

Comments on this clone: TCRdb lists the protein of a much larger clone for this DNA, which differs at residue 12, so this is likely a read error; the protein given here is translated from the DNA itself. This CDR3 reads CACDSLGPTGTNKLIF. Written as DNA, the CDR3 is TGTGCCTGTGACTCCCTGGGGCCTACCGGGACCAATAAACTCATCTTT. The chain combines TRDV2 with TRDJ1; a weak D match, TRDD3 (6 bases). TCRdb offers no J gene call, so here the DNA was matched to germline to obtain one. This CDR3 region has 16 residues. Per germline, CDR1 GEAIGNYY and CDR2 EKD. Trimming took 3 bases from V and 6 from J, leaving 22 bases between them.

Remarks on this clone: A read error is the likely source, as a far larger clone sits one nucleotide away. Other nucleotide sequences in the sample specify the same CDR3. The V gene is TRDV1, the J gene TRDJ1; possibly TRDD2 for D (5 bases). Here the J gene came from matching the DNA to germline, since TCRdb omits it. V was trimmed by 8 bases and J by 2 bases, leaving 21 bases between them. Germline V gene data show CDR1 as TSWWSYY and CDR2 as QGS. CDR3 length equals 16 residues. CDR3 residues: CALLKGWPSGTDKLIF. For the CDR3, the DNA is TGTGCTCTTCTAAAGGGGTGGCCTTCAGGAACCGATAAACTCATCTTT.